Sequencing of this T cell receptor (beta chain) was carried out in a study of shared clonotypes between healthy human individuals. Germline CDR1 is SGHDN and CDR2 is FVKESK. The CDR3 loop spans 13 amino acids. Between the trimmed V and J ends, which lost 3 bases and 2 bases, there was a span of 5 bases. The method was immunoSEQ multiplex PCR; TCRdb's version includes in-frame clones alone and lacks a portion of them. The repertoire has 980,000 or so clones, 76% of them found once; the top ten carry around 1.4%. The V gene is TRBV14, the J gene TRBJ1-3; D ambiguous. This receptor was obtained from a man aged 18 to 30 in good health. Sequencing was done on a sample of memory CD4+ T cells sorted from blood. Subset described: CD45RA-negative fraction. CDR3 DNA: TGTGCCAGCAGCCATGCCGCTGGAAACACCATATATTTT. As protein: CASSHAAGNTIYF.